This T cell receptor beta chain was sequenced for a study of T cells in Graves' hyperthyroidism and ophthalmopathy. Trimming took off 7 bases at V and 0 bases at J, with 15 bases between the two ends. Germline V lookup: CDR1 LNHDA, CDR2 SQIVND (reference sequence). CDR3 length: 16 residues. It was RNA transcripts that yielded the amplified TCR beta CDR3 regions. Primed by the HTBI set, a first-round RT-PCR was run on the TCR CDR3. TCRdb called the multiplex PCR reads again in MiXCR, with one record for every CDR3 protein. The profile shows roughly 500,000 distinct CDR3 sequences, over 35% of them singletons.

V and J are TRBV19 and TRBJ2-2, with D perhaps TRBD2 (5 bases). The sequence came from an adult woman with Graves' disease, either hyperthyroidism or ophthalmopathy (not recorded which). The sequenced material came from peripheral blood or thyroid tissue (not recorded which). Written as DNA, the CDR3 is TGTGCCAGTATGGACGGGATCGCCGCGAACACCGGGGAGCTGTTTTTT. This encodes CASMDGIAANTGELFF.